This TCR beta chain is drawn from a study of shared clonotypes between healthy human individuals. Profiling relied on immunoSEQ multiplex PCR, and the TCRdb table lists in-frame clones only, not all of them. The repertoire holds roughly 2 million clones, with 95% as singletons. The CDR3 extends over 16 amino acids. The V gene's germline CDR1 is SGHRS and CDR2 YFSETQ. Trimming left V 0 bases short and J 1 base short, with 13 bases between. Sequencing was carried out using naive CD4+ T cells sorted from blood. Subset noted: CD45RA+ positively selected. This sequence was found in a man younger than 35 in good health. The chain uses TRBV5-1 and TRBJ1-1; no clear D gene. The CDR3 loop is CASSLGPHNPNTEAFF. As DNA, the CDR3 is TGCGCCAGCAGCTTGGGACCTCACAACCCGAACACTGAAGCTTTCTTT. Drawing the rest from reference TRBV5-1 and TRBJ1-1, the complete variable domain is KAGVTQTPRYLIKTRGQQVTLSCSPISGHRSVSWYQQTPGQGLQFLFEYFSETQRNKGNFPGRFSGRQFSNSRSEMNVSTLELGDSALYLCASSLGPHNPNTEAFFGQGTRLTVV.